Below are 29 T cell receptor beta chains sequenced from a single sample in a study of beta chain features in type 1 diabetes. The isolated RNA, all of it, was reverse transcribed, so expressed TCRB transcripts were what got sequenced. Here immunoSEQ multiplex PCR was the method, and the copy in TCRdb shows in-frame clones only, minus some. The data show around 180,000 clones, about 12% seen once. Source material: central memory CD4+ T cells from blood. These receptors all come from a woman between 18 and 29 years old in good health.

This clone was seen a few times. The chain combines TRBV7-2 with TRBJ2-3; 7 bases are a match to TRBD2. This CDR3 contains 15 residues. Germline lookup yields CDR1 SGHTA and CDR2 FQGNSA. The V gene end was trimmed by 3 bases and the J gene end by 3 bases; junction bases not matched to a gene: 6. The CDR3 reads CASSFRLGRTDTQYF. The CDR3 nucleotides read TGTGCCAGCAGCTTTCGTCTCGGGAGGACAGATACGCAGTATTTT.

This clone showed up just a few times. The chain uses TRBV7-2 and TRBJ2-5; no clear D. The CDR3 sequence is 14 residues long. Germline CDR1 reads SGHTA; CDR2 reads FQGNSA. Trimming removed 1 base at V and 1 base at J, with 7 bases between. In DNA form, the CDR3 reads TGTGCCAGCAGCTTAGGGGCCCGCCAAGAGACCCAGTACTTC. This encodes CASSLGARQETQYF.

The sample holds a few counts of this clone. The rearrangement links TRBV18 to TRBJ1-5; tentative D call: TRBD1 (5 bases). Germline values: CDR1 KGHSH, CDR2 LQKENI. The CDR3 sequence is 16 residues long. The V and J ends lost 2 bases and 5 bases respectively, with 16 bases between them. As DNA, the CDR3 is TGTGCCAGCTCACCAGGGGGAGGGAACATGGATCAGCCCCAGCATTTT. Protein product: CASSPGGGNMDQPQHF.

In this sample, this clone turned up a few times. The V call is TRBV18, the J call TRBJ2-7, with 9 nucleotides matching TRBD1. From germline, CDR1 is KGHSH and CDR2 LQKENI. The CDR3 has 17 residues. After removal of 3 bases from V and 0 bases from J, the junction contained 9 bases not matched to a gene. The CDR3 sequence is CASSPGQGWGDSYEQYF. Written as DNA, the CDR3 is TGTGCCAGCTCACCGGGACAGGGATGGGGAGACTCCTACGAGCAGTACTTC.

CDR3 protein: CASSFSVSYEQYF. The CDR3 nucleotides are TGCGCCAGCAGCTTCTCTGTCTCCTACGAGCAGTACTTC. The rearrangement joins TRBV5-1 to TRBJ2-7; no firm D call. Per the germline V gene, CDR1 is SGHRS and CDR2 is YFSETQ. The CDR3 length is 13 residues. Trimming shortened V by 2 bases and J by 0 bases, and 6 bases separated the two germline ends.

In nucleotides, the CDR3 is TGTGCCAGTTCTGACAGGGGCAATGAGCAGTTCTTC. Translating gives CASSDRGNEQFF. The rearrangement links TRBV19 to TRBJ2-1, with 8 bases lining up with TRBD1. CDR3 length: 12 amino acids. Unmatched junction bases numbered 3, after V lost 8 bases and J lost 6 bases. Germline CDR1 LNHDA, CDR2 SQIVND (reference sequence). The full variable domain, with the rest looked up from reference TRBV19 and TRBJ2-1, is DGGITQSPKYLFRKEGQNVTLSCEQNLNHDAMYWYRQDPGQGLRLIYYSQIVNDFQKGDIAEGYSVSREKKESFPLTVTSAQKNPTAFYLCASSDRGNEQFFGPGTRLTVL.

As concerns this clone: The same CDR3 is also encoded by other DNA sequences in this sample. The chain has TRBV4-1 and TRBJ1-2; 8 positions agree with TRBD1. CDR1 is MGHRA and CDR2 is YSYEKL in the germline V gene. The CDR3 runs to 15 residues. V was pared by 1 base and J by 3 bases, with 4 bases of the junction left unmatched. This CDR3 is CASSQGETGDYGYTF. CDR3 nucleotides: TGCGCCAGCAGCCAAGGCGAGACAGGGGACTATGGCTACACCTTC.

V gene TRBV5-6 combines with J gene TRBJ2-1; a weak D match, TRBD2 (6 bases). CDR1 is SGHDT and CDR2 is YYEEEE in the germline V gene. This CDR3 has 16 amino acids. V lost 5 bases to trimming and J lost 4 bases, with 19 bases between them. The DNA for the CDR3 is TGTGCCAGCAGTCGGAGGGACGGGAGAGTTTACAATGAGCAGTTCTTC. Its protein is CASSRRDGRVYNEQFF.

The V gene is TRBV18, the J gene TRBJ2-2; no clear D. V was clipped by 4 bases and J by 5 bases, with 8 bases between them. The length of the CDR3 is 13 residues. Germline lookup yields CDR1 KGHSH and CDR2 LQKENI. CDR3 loop: CASSRVRTGELFF. The CDR3 DNA is TGTGCCAGCTCACGCGTGAGGACCGGGGAGCTGTTTTTT.

This clone occurred a few times. The chain couples TRBV10-3 to TRBJ2-5; 10 bases fit TRBD2. Germline CDR1 reads ENHRY; CDR2 reads SYGVKD. V lost 6 bases, J lost 4 bases, and 5 bases stayed unmatched. The CDR3 has 14 residues. The CDR3 protein is CAIRPGLAIETQYF. CDR3 nucleotide sequence: TGTGCCATCAGGCCGGGACTAGCGATAGAGACCCAGTACTTC.

This chain joins TRBV6-5 and TRBJ1-2, with TRBD1 matching over 8 bases. The CDR3 covers 13 residues. The germline gives CDR1 MNHEY, CDR2 SVGAGI. Trimming cost V 6 bases and J 6 bases; bases outside gene matches: 6. The CDR3 sequence: CASSMTGENGYTF. The CDR3 bases are TGTGCCAGCAGCATGACAGGGGAAAATGGCTACACCTTC.

The chain employs TRBV25-1 and TRBJ1-4, with 9 bases that match TRBD1. The CDR3 loop spans 17 amino acids. Losses at the gene ends were 4 bases for V and 0 bases for J; bases not matched to a gene: 6. Germline lookup yields CDR1 MGHDK and CDR2 SYGVNS. CDR3 bases: TGTGCCAGCAGTGGTAACAGGGGGCACGCAACTAATGAAAAACTGTTTTTT. It encodes CASSGNRGHATNEKLFF. Supplemented by reference TRBV25-1 and TRBJ1-4, the full variable domain reads EADIYQTPRYLVIGTGKKITLECSQTMGHDKMYWYQQDPGMELHLIHYSYGVNSTEKGDLSSESTVSRIRTEHFPLTLESARPSHTSQYLCASSGNRGHATNEKLFFGSGTQLSVL.

This clone was counted a few times. V is TRBV7-2 and J is TRBJ2-7; D may be TRBD1 (5 bases). Trimming left V 10 bases short and J 4 bases short, with 20 bases between. CDR1 and CDR2 from the germline V gene are SGHTA and FQGNSA. This CDR3 contains 14 residues. In DNA form, the CDR3 reads TGTGCCACCATGTGGGGCGCCTCCAGTTACGAGCAGTACTTC. Translated: CATMWGASSYEQYF.

The chain has TRBV5-1 and TRBJ2-2; TRBD2 agrees at 9 bases. CDR1 SGHRS and CDR2 YFSETQ come from the germline V gene. The CDR3 extends over 15 amino acids. With V trimmed by 7 bases and J by 3 bases, 7 bases remained unmatched. CDR3 region: CASRGRLADTGELFF. The CDR3 DNA reads as TGCGCCAGCCGTGGTCGACTAGCGGACACCGGGGAGCTGTTTTTT.

This clone was seen ten or more times. The V gene is TRBV7-3, the J gene TRBJ2-2, with a tentative D call TRBD1 (5 bases). Germline values: CDR1 SGHTA, CDR2 FQGTGA. V was cut by 2 bases and J by 7 bases, with 5 bases left in between. CDR3 length equals 12 residues. In DNA form, the CDR3 reads TGTGCCAGCAGCTTACAGGGCGGGGAGCTGTTTTTT. Amino acid sequence: CASSLQGGELFF.

This clone was recorded a few times. The chain recombines TRBV29-1 with TRBJ1-2; 9 nucleotides agree with TRBD1. This CDR3 spans 13 amino acids. Germline V gene data show CDR1 as SQVTM and CDR2 as ANQGSEA. The ends lost 3 bases at V and 6 bases at J; junction bases unmatched: 5. The CDR3 sequence is CSVEDRGLDGYTF. CDR3 sequence (DNA): TGCAGCGTTGAGGACAGGGGCTTGGATGGCTACACCTTC.

This clone has more than one count but fewer than ten. The chain couples TRBV7-9 to TRBJ1-2; 7 bases align to TRBD1. The junction had 7 bases not matched to a gene; V was cut back by 4 bases and J by 5 bases. Germline CDR1 and CDR2: SEHNR and FQNEAQ (reference sequence). The CDR3 has 14 residues. The CDR3 DNA sequence: TGTGCCAGCAGCTCCGGGACAGCGACGTATGGCTACACCTTC. Its translation: CASSSGTATYGYTF.

The genes are TRBV6-5 and TRBJ1-2, with 10 bases matching TRBD1. Trimming at V came to 6 bases and at J to 10 bases, leaving 11 bases not matched to a gene. The germline V gene has CDR1 MNHEY and CDR2 SVGAGI. This CDR3 region has 14 residues. Here the CDR3 reads CASRPTGQGRTYTF. The CDR3 nucleotides read TGTGCCAGCAGACCGACGGGACAGGGGCGAACCTACACCTTC.

This chain joins TRBV6-6 and TRBJ1-5, with 7 positions matching TRBD1. The ends lost 7 bases at V and 6 bases at J; junction bases unmatched: 12. This CDR3 is 15 amino acids long. Germline V CDR1 and CDR2: MNHNY, SVGAGI (reference sequence). CDR3 amino acids: CASTNRGQRAQPQHF. The CDR3 DNA is TGTGCCAGCACCAACCGGGGACAGCGGGCTCAGCCCCAGCATTTT.

The rearrangement uses TRBV11-2 and TRBJ2-1; tentative D call: TRBD1 (6 bases). Germline V gene data show CDR1 as SGHAT and CDR2 as FQNNGV. The CDR3 consists of 15 residues. Trimming stripped 4 bases from V and 3 bases from J, with 13 bases between. The CDR3 region has the DNA TGTGCCAGCAGCTCACTGGGGGACAACTACAATGAGCAGTTCTTC. The encoded protein is CASSSLGDNYNEQFF. Using reference TRBV11-2 and TRBJ2-1 for the parts outside the CDR3, the full variable domain is EAGVAQSPRYKIIEKRQSVAFWCNPISGHATLYWYQQILGQGPKLLIQFQNNGVVDDSQLPKDRFSAERLKGVDSTLKIQPAKLEDSAVYLCASSSLGDNYNEQFFGPGTRLTVL.

There are a few counts of this clone. This chain links TRBV19 with TRBJ2-5; a possible D gene is TRBD1 (6 bases). Germline V gene data show CDR1 as LNHDA and CDR2 as SQIVND (reference sequence). The CDR3 sequence is 15 residues long. Trimming pared 4 bases from V and 2 bases from J, leaving 14 bases between. The CDR3 region has the DNA TGTGCCAGTAGTAGAACCGTCGGACAGCAAGAGACCCAGTACTTC. Translated: CASSRTVGQQETQYF.

This chain connects TRBV30 to TRBJ2-3; 8 positions match TRBD2. After removal of 5 bases from V and 4 bases from J, the junction contained 11 bases not matched to a gene. Germline V gene data show CDR1 as GTSNPN and CDR2 as SVGIG (reference sequence). The CDR3 is 15 amino acids. The chain's CDR3 is CAWGASGGLSDTQYF. CDR3 in DNA: TGTGCCTGGGGTGCCAGCGGGGGTTTATCAGATACGCAGTATTTT.

The gene calls are TRBV5-5 and TRBJ1-1, with D maybe TRBD1 (6 bases). Deletions cut 3 bases from V and 0 bases from J, with 15 bases between. Germline V gene sequence: CDR1 SGHKS, CDR2 YYEKEE (reference sequence). CDR3 length: 16 amino acids. CDR3 in amino acids: CASSSQGRWMNTEAFF. CDR3 coding DNA: TGTGCCAGCAGCTCACAGGGAAGGTGGATGAACACTGAAGCTTTCTTT. The whole variable domain, filled in from reference TRBV5-5 and TRBJ1-1, reads DAGVTQSPTHLIKTRGQQVTLRCSPISGHKSVSWYQQVLGQGPQFIFQYYEKEERGRGNFPDRFSARQFPNYSSELNVNALLLGDSALYLCASSSQGRWMNTEAFFGQGTRLTVV.

The chain is built from TRBV30 and TRBJ2-7; D unresolved. Germline CDR1 and CDR2: GTSNPN and SVGIG (reference sequence). The CDR3 length is 15 residues. V dropped 0 bases and J dropped 3 bases, with 15 bases sitting between them. CDR3 sequence reads: CAWSVRLPGIYEQYF. The CDR3 coding sequence is TGTGCCTGGAGTGTACGACTTCCCGGAATCTACGAGCAGTACTTC.

The V and J genes are TRBV5-6 and TRBJ2-1, with 9 nucleotides matching TRBD2. The germline CDR1 and CDR2 sequences are SGHDT and YYEEEE. The CDR3 is 15 residues long. V dropped 7 bases and J dropped 7; count of bases not matched to a gene: 12. The CDR3 loop reads CASALAGPLRNEQFF. The CDR3 nucleotides are TGTGCCAGCGCCCTAGCGGGACCCCTTAGGAATGAGCAGTTCTTC.

Only a few counts were recorded for this clone. The chain has TRBV15 and TRBJ2-3; 9 nucleotides agree with TRBD2. The germline V gene has CDR1 LNHNV and CDR2 YYDKDF (reference sequence). The V gene end was trimmed by 2 bases and the J gene end by 3 bases; junction bases not matched to a gene: 6. The CDR3 runs 16 residues. The CDR3 nucleotides read TGTGCCACCAGCAGATATAGCGGGAGTAGGACAGATACGCAGTATTTT. It translates to CATSRYSGSRTDTQYF.

This clone was picked up a small number of times. The V gene is TRBV15, the J gene TRBJ2-2; no firm D call. The V end was cut by 1 base, the J end by 0 bases, with 9 bases between. CDR1 and CDR2 from the germline V gene are LNHNV and YYDKDF (reference sequence). The CDR3 is 16 amino acids. The CDR3 is CATSRGLAANTGELFF. The CDR3 bases are TGTGCCACCAGCAGAGGGTTAGCAGCGAACACCGGGGAGCTGTTTTTT.

This clone was counted many times. The chain combines TRBV7-2 with TRBJ1-4; 9 positions match TRBD1. Germline CDR1 is SGHTA and CDR2 is FQGNSA. This CDR3 has 14 residues. J gave up 8 bases and V 6 bases, and 7 bases lay outside the gene matches. The CDR3 nucleotides are TGTGCCAGCAGTTTACAGGGGGCGCGGGAAAAACTGTTTTTT. Its translation: CASSLQGAREKLFF.

V is TRBV6-5 and J is TRBJ1-2; D ambiguous. Trimming took off 8 bases at V and 4 bases at J, with 14 bases between the two ends. From germline, CDR1 is MNHEY and CDR2 SVGAGI. The CDR3 is 13 residues long. The CDR3 region is CASARDKSYGYTF. CDR3 in DNA: TGTGCCAGCGCCCGCGACAAATCCTATGGCTACACCTTC.